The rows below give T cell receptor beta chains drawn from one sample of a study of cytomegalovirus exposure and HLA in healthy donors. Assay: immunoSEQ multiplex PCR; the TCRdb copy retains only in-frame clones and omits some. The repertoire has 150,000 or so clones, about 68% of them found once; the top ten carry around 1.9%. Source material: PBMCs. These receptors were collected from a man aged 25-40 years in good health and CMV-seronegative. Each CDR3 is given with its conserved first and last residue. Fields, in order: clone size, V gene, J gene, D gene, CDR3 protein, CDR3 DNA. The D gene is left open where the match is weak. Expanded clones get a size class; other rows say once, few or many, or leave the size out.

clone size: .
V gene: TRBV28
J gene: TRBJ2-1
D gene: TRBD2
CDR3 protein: CASSPTSGAYNEQFF
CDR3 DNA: TGTGCCAGCAGTCCGACTAGCGGGGCCTACAATGAGCAGTTCTTC

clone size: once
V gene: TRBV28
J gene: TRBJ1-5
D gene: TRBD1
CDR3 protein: CASRWQGAPGGQPQHF
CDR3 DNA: TGTGCCAGCAGGTGGCAGGGGGCGCCTGGGGGACAGCCCCAGCATTTT

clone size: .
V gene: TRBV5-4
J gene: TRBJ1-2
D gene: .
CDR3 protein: CASSLVGGVIYGYTF
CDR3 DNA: TGTGCCAGCAGCTTGGTCGGGGGGGTAATCTATGGCTACACCTTC

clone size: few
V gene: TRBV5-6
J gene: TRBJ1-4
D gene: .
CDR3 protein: CASSPQGINEKLFF
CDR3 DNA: TGTGCCAGCAGCCCACAGGGCATTAATGAAAAACTGTTTTTT

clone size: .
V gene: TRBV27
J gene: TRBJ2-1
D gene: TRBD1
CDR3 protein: CASSKGQYNEQFF
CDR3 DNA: TGTGCCAGCAGCAAGGGACAGTACAATGAGCAGTTCTTC

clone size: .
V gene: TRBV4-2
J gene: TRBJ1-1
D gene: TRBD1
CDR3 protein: CASSQDRGAEAFF
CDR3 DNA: TGTGCCAGCAGCCAGGACAGGGGCGCTGAAGCTTTCTTT

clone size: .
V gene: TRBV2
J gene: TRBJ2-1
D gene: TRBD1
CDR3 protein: CASSDRIGQGPGEQFF
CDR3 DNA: TGTGCCAGCAGTGATCGCATCGGACAGGGTCCGGGTGAGCAGTTCTTC

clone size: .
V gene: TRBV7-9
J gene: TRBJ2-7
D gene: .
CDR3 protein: CASSLGRGDQYF
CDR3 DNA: TGTGCCAGCAGCTTAGGCAGGGGCGACCAGTACTTC

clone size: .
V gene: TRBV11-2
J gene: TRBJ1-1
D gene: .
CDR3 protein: CASSLGEGTEAFF
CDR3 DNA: TGTGCCAGCAGCTTGGGGGAGGGCACTGAAGCTTTCTTT

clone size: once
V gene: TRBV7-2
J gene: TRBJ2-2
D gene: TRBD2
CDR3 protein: CASSRGGAGELFF
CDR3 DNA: TGTGCCAGCAGCCGTGGGGGGGCCGGGGAGCTGTTTTTT

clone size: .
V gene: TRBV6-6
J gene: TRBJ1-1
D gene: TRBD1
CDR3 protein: CASIGAQGEQGTEAFF
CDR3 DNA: TGTGCCAGCATAGGAGCCCAGGGAGAACAGGGGACTGAAGCTTTCTTT

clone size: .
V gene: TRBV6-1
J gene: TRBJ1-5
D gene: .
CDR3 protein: CASSVQPSYQPQHF
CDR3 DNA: TGTGCCAGCAGTGTACAGCCCTCCTATCAGCCCCAGCATTTT

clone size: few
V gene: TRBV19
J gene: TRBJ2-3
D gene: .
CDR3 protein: CASTAPGTDTQYF
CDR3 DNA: TGTGCCAGTACCGCACCAGGGACAGATACGCAGTATTTT

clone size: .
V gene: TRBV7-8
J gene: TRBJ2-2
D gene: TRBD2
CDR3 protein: CASSLLIMPSGLNTGELFF
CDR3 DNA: TGTGCCAGCAGCCTCCTAATAATGCCTAGCGGTCTGAACACCGGGGAGCTGTTTTTT

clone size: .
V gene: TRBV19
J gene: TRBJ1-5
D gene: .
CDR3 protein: CASSRGQGRQPQHF
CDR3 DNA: TGTGCCAGTAGTAGAGGCCAGGGGAGACAGCCCCAGCATTTT